This T cell receptor (beta chain) is drawn from a study of shared clonotypes between healthy human individuals. Produced via immunoSEQ multiplex PCR; TCRdb's table is partial and in-frame only. The sample shows 2 million to 2.5 million clones, approximately 95% of them seen only once. The CDR3 sequence is 14 residues long. Trimming pared 4 bases from V and 8 bases from J, leaving 15 bases between. From germline, CDR1 is MDHEN and CDR2 SYDVKM. The TCR sequence derives from a man aged 18 to 29 in good health. Sequenced input: naive CD4+ T cells sorted from blood. This sample's subset: CD45RA+ positively selected. The chain uses TRBV28 and TRBJ2-1; TRBD2 is a possible D gene (6 bases). CDR3 in amino acids: CASSSWGGIDEQFF. For the CDR3, the DNA is TGTGCCAGCAGTTCCTGGGGAGGTATCGATGAGCAGTTCTTC.